The sequence of this T cell receptor (beta chain) was determined in a study of blood T cell repertoires in COVID-19. Study-wide context: Material from acute and convalescent COVID-19 was sourced from the United States, Italy and Spain.

Between the trimmed V and J ends, which lost 3 bases and 5 bases, there was a span of 17 bases. CDR1 and CDR2 (germline): LNHDA, SQIVND (reference sequence). CDR3 length equals 16 residues. In the original workflow: It was from reference gene primer amplification that nucleated cell counts were estimated. Some clones are missing from TCRdb's copy, which holds only in-frame ones; the method was immunoSEQ multiplex PCR. The DNA gave D and trimming, while V, J and clone size come from that table. This table has about 300,000 clones, less than 85% appearing once. The sequenced material came from peripheral blood. V is TRBV19 and J is TRBJ1-5; no reliable D call. This receptor was obtained from a human donor with COVID-19, enrolled during active disease. The donor label of this sample is uncertain. Here the CDR3 reads CASSIGIGRPDQPQHF. CDR3 coding DNA: TGTGCCAGTAGTATCGGGATTGGGCGACCTGATCAGCCCCAGCATTTT. The full variable domain, in which reference TRBV19 and TRBJ1-5 provide the parts outside the CDR3, is DGGITQSPKYLFRKEGQNVTLSCEQNLNHDAMYWYRQDPGQGLRLIYYSQIVNDFQKGDIAEGYSVSREKKESFPLTVTSAQKNPTAFYLCASSIGIGRPDQPQHFGDGTRLSIL.